The rows below give T cell receptor beta chains drawn from one sample of a study of shared clonotypes between healthy human individuals. The method was immunoSEQ multiplex PCR; TCRdb's version includes in-frame clones alone and lacks a portion of them. The table lists 760,000 or so clones, roughly 96% of them singletons. The sequenced sample was naive CD8+ T cells sorted from blood. The receptors originated from a man aged 25 to 45 in good health. Both conserved end residues are part of each CDR3. D genes are given only for firm matches. Some rows have no size entry. The others give once, few or many, or a class for an expanded clone.

d_call: TRBD1
v_call: TRBV5-1
j_call: TRBJ2-2
clone_size: NA
cdr3_nt: TGCGCCAGCAGCTTCTACAGGGGCGGCACCGGGGAGCTGTTTTTT
cdr3_aa: CASSFYRGGTGELFF

d_call: TRBD2
v_call: TRBV10-3
j_call: TRBJ2-2
clone_size: NA
cdr3_nt: TGTGCCATCAGCGGAGCTAGCGGGGGGAACACCGGGGAGCTGTTTTTT
cdr3_aa: CAISGASGGNTGELFF

d_call: NA
v_call: TRBV15
j_call: TRBJ2-1
clone_size: NA
cdr3_nt: TGTGCCACTCGGAGCTCCTACAATGAGCAGTTCTTC
cdr3_aa: CATRSSYNEQFF

d_call: NA
v_call: TRBV29-1
j_call: TRBJ1-1
clone_size: NA
cdr3_nt: TGCAGCGTTATTTTGCGGGTAGCTTTCTTT
cdr3_aa: CSVILRVAFF

d_call: NA
v_call: TRBV7-8
j_call: TRBJ1-2
clone_size: NA
cdr3_nt: TGTGCCAGCAGCTCGACCTCGGGACTCACCTTCTATGGCTACACCTTC
cdr3_aa: CASSSTSGLTFYGYTF

d_call: TRBD1
v_call: TRBV7-9
j_call: TRBJ2-1
clone_size: NA
cdr3_nt: TGTGCCAGCAGCGGGTGGACAGGGGTCCGACGGGGGGAGCAGTTCTTC
cdr3_aa: CASSGWTGVRRGEQFF

d_call: NA
v_call: TRBV4-1
j_call: TRBJ1-1
clone_size: NA
cdr3_nt: TGCGCCAGCAGCCAAGGGACTGAAGCTTTCTTT
cdr3_aa: CASSQGTEAFF

d_call: NA
v_call: TRBV27
j_call: TRBJ2-3
clone_size: NA
cdr3_nt: TGTGCCAGCAGTTTCATAGCGCAAACAGATACGCAGTATTTT
cdr3_aa: CASSFIAQTDTQYF

d_call: NA
v_call: TRBV7-9
j_call: TRBJ1-1
clone_size: NA
cdr3_nt: TGTGCCAGCAGCTTAATGGAGGGGCCTGCGAACACTGAAGCTTTCTTT
cdr3_aa: CASSLMEGPANTEAFF

d_call: TRBD2
v_call: TRBV20-1
j_call: TRBJ2-1
clone_size: once
cdr3_nt: TGCAGCGGGACTAGTCTTGGTGAGCAGTTCTTC
cdr3_aa: CSGTSLGEQFF

d_call: TRBD2
v_call: TRBV7-9
j_call: TRBJ2-2
clone_size: NA
cdr3_nt: TGTGCCAGCAGCTTACGGCCTAGCGGGGATCGGGACACCGGGGAGCTGTTTTTT
cdr3_aa: CASSLRPSGDRDTGELFF

d_call: NA
v_call: TRBV6-1
j_call: TRBJ2-3
clone_size: NA
cdr3_nt: TGTGCCAGCAGTGAATTGCTCGGGCTCACAGATACGCAGTATTTT
cdr3_aa: CASSELLGLTDTQYF

d_call: TRBD1
v_call: TRBV27
j_call: TRBJ2-7
clone_size: NA
cdr3_nt: TGTGCCAGCAGTAAGCCGGGACAGGAGTACGAGCAGTACTTC
cdr3_aa: CASSKPGQEYEQYF

d_call: NA
v_call: TRBV19
j_call: TRBJ2-1
clone_size: NA
cdr3_nt: TGTGCCAGTAGCCTAGGGGGTAGCAATGAGCAGTTCTTC
cdr3_aa: CASSLGGSNEQFF

d_call: TRBD2
v_call: TRBV13
j_call: TRBJ2-3
clone_size: NA
cdr3_nt: TGTGCCAGCAGCCGCCGGCGGGGGGGGGATACGCAGTATTTT
cdr3_aa: CASSRRRGGDTQYF

d_call: NA
v_call: TRBV27
j_call: TRBJ2-7
clone_size: NA
cdr3_nt: TGTGCCAGCAGTTTAACTATCCAGGGCTACGAGCAGTACTTC
cdr3_aa: CASSLTIQGYEQYF

d_call: NA
v_call: TRBV29-1
j_call: TRBJ1-2
clone_size: NA
cdr3_nt: TGCAGCGTTGAAGACCGTTATGGCTACACCTTC
cdr3_aa: CSVEDRYGYTF

d_call: TRBD2
v_call: TRBV9
j_call: TRBJ2-1
clone_size: once
cdr3_nt: TGTGCCAGCAGCGCCGCAAGCGGGAGCTCCTACAATGAGCAGTTCTTC
cdr3_aa: CASSAASGSSYNEQFF

d_call: NA
v_call: TRBV28
j_call: TRBJ2-5
clone_size: NA
cdr3_nt: TGTGCCAGCAGTTGGTGGGGGGATCAGGGGATAGAGACCCAGTACTTC
cdr3_aa: CASSWWGDQGIETQYF

d_call: NA
v_call: TRBV5-1
j_call: TRBJ2-1
clone_size: NA
cdr3_nt: TGCGCCAGCAGCTCCCAGGGCCCGGGACACTTTTACAATGAGCAGTTCTTC
cdr3_aa: CASSSQGPGHFYNEQFF

d_call: NA
v_call: TRBV10-3
j_call: TRBJ2-1
clone_size: NA
cdr3_nt: TGTGCCATCAGTGAGCCTCCCGAGGTGGATGAGCAGTTCTTC
cdr3_aa: CAISEPPEVDEQFF

d_call: NA
v_call: TRBV29-1
j_call: TRBJ1-5
clone_size: NA
cdr3_nt: TGCAGCGTAGAGACAGGAATCGGACAGCCCCAGCATTTT
cdr3_aa: CSVETGIGQPQHF

d_call: TRBD1
v_call: TRBV2
j_call: TRBJ1-4
clone_size: NA
cdr3_nt: TGTGCCAGCAGTGAGAGCAGGGGGGTATATGAAAAACTGTTTTTT
cdr3_aa: CASSESRGVYEKLFF

d_call: NA
v_call: TRBV7-9
j_call: TRBJ1-4
clone_size: NA
cdr3_nt: TGTGCCAGCATTGGGGGGACTAATGAAAAACTGTTTTTT
cdr3_aa: CASIGGTNEKLFF

d_call: NA
v_call: TRBV4-3
j_call: TRBJ1-4
clone_size: NA
cdr3_nt: TGCGCCAGCAGCCAAGCGGGGGCCTTTGGGGAAAAACTGTTTTTT
cdr3_aa: CASSQAGAFGEKLFF

d_call: NA
v_call: TRBV7-6
j_call: TRBJ1-2
clone_size: NA
cdr3_nt: TGTGCCAGCAGCTTAAGTGAAGAGGGCTATGGCTACACCTTC
cdr3_aa: CASSLSEEGYGYTF

d_call: NA
v_call: TRBV9
j_call: TRBJ2-1
clone_size: once
cdr3_nt: TGTGCCAGCGGGCCCCACAATGAGCAGTTCTTC
cdr3_aa: CASGPHNEQFF

d_call: TRBD2
v_call: TRBV28
j_call: TRBJ2-3
clone_size: once
cdr3_nt: TGTGCCAGCAGTGGGTTTAGCGGGAGACTAGATACGCAGTATTTT
cdr3_aa: CASSGFSGRLDTQYF

d_call: NA
v_call: TRBV6-5
j_call: TRBJ2-3
clone_size: NA
cdr3_nt: TGTGCCAGCAGTCGGACTAGCACAGATACGCAGTATTTT
cdr3_aa: CASSRTSTDTQYF

d_call: NA
v_call: TRBV18
j_call: TRBJ1-3
clone_size: NA
cdr3_nt: TGTGCCAGCTCAGTCCCCCAAACGGACACATTTGGAAACACCATATATTTT
cdr3_aa: CASSVPQTDTFGNTIYF

d_call: NA
v_call: TRBV6-5
j_call: TRBJ2-7
clone_size: NA
cdr3_nt: TGTGCCAGCAGACCCGTAAACACAGTCCAGGAGCAGTACTTC
cdr3_aa: CASRPVNTVQEQYF

d_call: TRBD1
v_call: TRBV6-5
j_call: TRBJ1-3
clone_size: NA
cdr3_nt: TGTGCCAGCAGTCCTCAGGGACAGTCTGGAAACACCATATATTTT
cdr3_aa: CASSPQGQSGNTIYF

d_call: NA
v_call: TRBV7-8
j_call: TRBJ1-5
clone_size: NA
cdr3_nt: TGTGCCAGCAGCTTAGGACGGTCTAGCAATCAGCCCCAGCATTTT
cdr3_aa: CASSLGRSSNQPQHF

d_call: NA
v_call: TRBV29-1
j_call: TRBJ2-5
clone_size: NA
cdr3_nt: TGCAGCGTTTCGCGACCAAGGGAGACCCAGTACTTC
cdr3_aa: CSVSRPRETQYF

d_call: TRBD2
v_call: TRBV6-6
j_call: TRBJ2-1
clone_size: NA
cdr3_nt: TGTGCCAGCTGTCTAGCGGGAGATTTTGAGCAGTTCTTC
cdr3_aa: CASCLAGDFEQFF

d_call: NA
v_call: TRBV13
j_call: TRBJ2-5
clone_size: NA
cdr3_nt: TGTGCCAGCAGCTTGGGGACCAAAGAGACCCAGTACTTC
cdr3_aa: CASSLGTKETQYF

d_call: NA
v_call: TRBV15
j_call: TRBJ1-3
clone_size: NA
cdr3_nt: TGTGCCACCAGCACCCGTGTCTCTGGAAACACCATATATTTT
cdr3_aa: CATSTRVSGNTIYF

d_call: TRBD2
v_call: TRBV27
j_call: TRBJ2-3
clone_size: NA
cdr3_nt: TGTGCCAGCAGTCTAGCGGGAATTGGAGATACGCAGTATTTT
cdr3_aa: CASSLAGIGDTQYF

d_call: NA
v_call: TRBV2
j_call: TRBJ2-7
clone_size: NA
cdr3_nt: TGTGCCAGCAGTGAAACGGGAGTTTCCTACGAGCAGTACTTC
cdr3_aa: CASSETGVSYEQYF

d_call: TRBD2
v_call: TRBV29-1
j_call: TRBJ2-5
clone_size: NA
cdr3_nt: TGCAGCGTTCGACTAGCGGGGGGAGGCGAGACCCAGTACTTC
cdr3_aa: CSVRLAGGGETQYF

d_call: TRBD1
v_call: TRBV28
j_call: TRBJ2-7
clone_size: NA
cdr3_nt: TGTGCCAGCAGTTGGGACAGGGGAACCTACGAGCAGTACTTC
cdr3_aa: CASSWDRGTYEQYF

d_call: NA
v_call: TRBV7-9
j_call: TRBJ2-7
clone_size: NA
cdr3_nt: TGTGCCAGCAGCTTTGTTAGCAGGGACCCATCCTACGAGCAGTACTTC
cdr3_aa: CASSFVSRDPSYEQYF

d_call: NA
v_call: TRBV5-5
j_call: TRBJ1-1
clone_size: NA
cdr3_nt: TGTGCCAGCAGCCCCTTGGACGGATACACTGAAGCTTTCTTT
cdr3_aa: CASSPLDGYTEAFF

d_call: NA
v_call: TRBV28
j_call: TRBJ1-2
clone_size: NA
cdr3_nt: TGTGCCAGCAGCCTACCCCGGGACGGTTTCTATGGCTACACCTTC
cdr3_aa: CASSLPRDGFYGYTF

d_call: NA
v_call: TRBV2
j_call: TRBJ2-3
clone_size: NA
cdr3_nt: TGTGCCAGCAGTGAAAGTACAGGAAGCACAGATACGCAGTATTTT
cdr3_aa: CASSESTGSTDTQYF

d_call: NA
v_call: TRBV10-2
j_call: TRBJ2-7
clone_size: NA
cdr3_nt: TGCGCCAGCAGTGATACCTACGAGCAGTACTTC
cdr3_aa: CASSDTYEQYF